The source of this T cell receptor beta chain is a study of beta chain features in type 1 diabetes. V lost 5 bases, J lost 5 bases, and 6 bases lay in between. The CDR3 totals 11 residues. Germline V gives CDR1 SGHVS, CDR2 FQNEAQ. Investigators reverse transcribed all isolated RNA, so they sequenced expressed TCRB transcripts. Naive, central memory and regulatory T cell samples came to a mean of roughly 4 million reads. TCRdb's copy holds only in-frame clones and misses some; the assay was immunoSEQ multiplex PCR. The data show about 160,000 clones, 6.5% to 10% seen once. Study-level findings and limits: Within each of all four CD4+ subsets, Type 1 diabetes patients had TCRB CDR3s that were moderately but significantly shorter. In these data, an HLA type influence on TCRB rearrangement remained unresolved. Comparison showed that naive, central memory and Treg TCRB repertoires appeared more similar among patients than among healthy donors. Individuals with type 1 diabetes displayed fewer insertions and more deletions at VDJ junctions.

On this clone itself: Antigen specificity is unknown.

Specimen: central memory CD4+ T cells from blood. The sequence came from a woman between 18 and 29 years old with type 1 diabetes. The chain is built from TRBV7-8 and TRBJ2-5; D possibly corresponds to TRBD1 (5 bases). In DNA form, the CDR3 reads TGTGCCAGCAGCCCAGGGGAGACCCAGTACTTC. Translated, it gives CASSPGETQYF. Full variable domain (remainder filled in from reference TRBV7-8 and TRBJ2-5): GAGVSQSPRYKVAKRGQDVALRCDPISGHVSLFWYQQALGQGPEFLTYFQNEAQLDKSGLPSDRFFAERPEGSVSTLKIQRTQQEDSAVYLCASSPGETQYFGPGTRLLVL.